This T cell receptor beta chain was obtained from a study of T cell responses to AZD1222 COVID-19 vaccine. General study points: Clonal diversity may have been underestimated in mostly white British donors.

Sequenced by immunoSEQ multiplex PCR; TCRdb stores in-frame clones only, minus some. The sample lists about 260,000 clones, 80% to 95% occurring once. The ends were cut back, 3 bases at V and 4 bases at J, with 10 bases in the middle. The germline V gene has CDR1 SGHTA and CDR2 FQGNSA. This CDR3 comprises 14 residues. Comment on this clone: The antigen is unknown.

The sequence derives from an adult in good health. The sample was peripheral blood, taken on day 0 of AZD1222 vaccination. The chain carries TRBV7-2 and TRBJ2-1, with D possibly matching TRBD2 (6 bases). The CDR3 is CASSLGLVYNEQFF. Written as DNA, the CDR3 is TGTGCCAGCAGCTTGGGACTTGTATACAATGAGCAGTTCTTC. The full variable domain, its missing parts supplied by reference TRBV7-2 and TRBJ2-1, is GAGVSQSPSNKVTEKGKDVELRCDPISGHTALYWYRQSLGQGLEFLIYFQGNSAPDKSGLPSDRFSAERTGGSVSTLTIQRTQQEDSAVYLCASSLGLVYNEQFFGPGTRLTVL.